The clone carrying this TCR beta chain was detected once. Its cognate antigen is unknown. The CDR3 spans 15 residues. Trimming cost V 2 bases and J 2 bases, with 14 bases left between them. Germline CDR1 and CDR2: SGHNT and YYREEE (reference sequence). The sample belongs to a study of shared clonotypes between healthy human individuals. The study's findings and limits: Unshared clonotypes carried lower generation probabilities than those common to all four donors.

Some clones are missing from TCRdb's copy, which holds only in-frame ones; the method was immunoSEQ multiplex PCR. The sample includes about 2 million clones, about 95% of them seen just once. Naive CD8 cells comprised CD45RO-negative, CCR7-positively selected cells, excluding terminally differentiated effector memory CD45RA+ cells. This clonotype was sampled from a man younger than 35 in good health. Sample: naive CD8+ T cells sorted from blood. This chain connects TRBV5-4 to TRBJ2-7; TRBD2 is a possible D gene (6 bases). The DNA for the CDR3 is TGTGCCAGCAGCTTTATCGGGGGAGCGGCCTACGAGCAGTACTTC. It specifies CASSFIGGAAYEQYF. The full variable domain, completed using reference TRBV5-4 and TRBJ2-7, is ETGVTQSPTHLIKTRGQQVTLRCSSQSGHNTVSWYQQALGQGPQFIFQYYREEENGRGNFPPRFSGLQFPNYSSELNVNALELDDSALYLCASSFIGGAAYEQYFGPGTRLTVT.